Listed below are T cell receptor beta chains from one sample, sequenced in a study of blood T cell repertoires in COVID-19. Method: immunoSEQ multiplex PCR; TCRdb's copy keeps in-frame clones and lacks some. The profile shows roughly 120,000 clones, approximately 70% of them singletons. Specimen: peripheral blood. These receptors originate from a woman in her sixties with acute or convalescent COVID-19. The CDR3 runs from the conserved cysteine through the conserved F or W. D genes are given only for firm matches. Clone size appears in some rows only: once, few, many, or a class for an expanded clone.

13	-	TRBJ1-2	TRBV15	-	TGTGCCACCAGCAGAGCGGACAGATATGGCTACACCTTC	CATSRADRYGYTF
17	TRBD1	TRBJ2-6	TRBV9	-	TGTGCCAGCAGCGCGGGACAGAGACTCTCTGGGGCCAACGTCCTGACTTTC	CASSAGQRLSGANVLTF
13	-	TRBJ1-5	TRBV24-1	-	TGTGCCACCCAGCAGGCGCTTAATCAGCCCCAGCATTTT	CATQQALNQPQHF
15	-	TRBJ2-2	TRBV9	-	TGTGCCAGCAGCGTTGACCTAGGGGGGGCCGGGGAGCTGTTTTTT	CASSVDLGGAGELFF
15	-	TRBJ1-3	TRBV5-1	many	TGCGCCAGCAGCCGAGGCGTTAGGTCTGGAAACACCATATATTTT	CASSRGVRSGNTIYF
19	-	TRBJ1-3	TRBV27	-	TGTGCCAGCAGCGACAAAACACCCACAGGGAAACTATCTGGAAACACCATATATTTT	CASSDKTPTGKLSGNTIYF
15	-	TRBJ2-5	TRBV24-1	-	TGTGCCACCAGTTCGCTAGGAGAGTACCAAGAGACCCAGTACTTC	CATSSLGEYQETQYF
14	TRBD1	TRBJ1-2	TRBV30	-	TGTGCCTGGAGATACAGGGGGCAGAATTATGGCTACACCTTC	CAWRYRGQNYGYTF
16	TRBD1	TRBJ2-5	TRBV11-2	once	TGTGCCAGCAGCTTAGCGATAGGACAGGGCGGCGAGACCCAGTACTTC	CASSLAIGQGGETQYF
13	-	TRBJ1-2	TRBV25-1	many	TGTGCCAGCAGTGGGATCCGGGGTCTAGGCTACACCTTC	CASSGIRGLGYTF
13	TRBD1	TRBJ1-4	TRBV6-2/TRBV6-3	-	TGTGCCAGCAGTTACGACAGGGCTGAAAAACTGTTTTTT	CASSYDRAEKLFF
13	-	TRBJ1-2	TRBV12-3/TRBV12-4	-	TGTGCCAGCAGAAAAGGGAGGAACTATGGCTACACCTTC	CASRKGRNYGYTF
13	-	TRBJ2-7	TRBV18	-	TGTGCCAGCTCTCAGACAGCCGCCTACGAGCAGTACTTC	CASSQTAAYEQYF
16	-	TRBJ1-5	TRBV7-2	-	TGTGCCAGCAGCTTACCGAGCAGGGGAAGCAATCAGCCCCAGCATTTT	CASSLPSRGSNQPQHF
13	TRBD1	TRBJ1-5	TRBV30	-	TGTGCCTGGAGTGTGGAGGGGGCGAAGCCCCAGCATTTT	CAWSVEGAKPQHF
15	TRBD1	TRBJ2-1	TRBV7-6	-	TGTGCCAGCAGCCTCGGACAGGGTGGGGTCAATGAGCAGTTCTTC	CASSLGQGGVNEQFF
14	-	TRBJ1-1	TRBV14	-	TGTGCCAGCAGGCAGGGCATGATAAACACTGAAGCTTTCTTT	CASRQGMINTEAFF
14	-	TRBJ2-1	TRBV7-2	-	TGTGCCAGCAGAGTCGGACAGAATACTAATGAGCAGTTCTTC	CASRVGQNTNEQFF
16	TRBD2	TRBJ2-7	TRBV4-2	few	TGTGCCAGCAGCCCAGGAGGGACTAGCGGGGGGGCCGAGCAGTACTTC	CASSPGGTSGGAEQYF
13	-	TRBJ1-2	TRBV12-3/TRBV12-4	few	TGTGCCAGCAGTTTAGGACAGAACTATGGCTACACCTTC	CASSLGQNYGYTF
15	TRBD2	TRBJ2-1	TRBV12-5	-	TGTGCTAGTGGGAAAAAAGCGGGGGGGCTTAATGAGCAGTTCTTC	CASGKKAGGLNEQFF
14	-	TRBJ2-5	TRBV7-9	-	TGTGCCAGCAGCTTAGCAGGACAAGTTGAGACCCAGTACTTC	CASSLAGQVETQYF
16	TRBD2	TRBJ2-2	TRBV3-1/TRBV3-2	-	TGTGCCAGCAGCCAAAGCCAGCGGGGGGGCTCCGGGGAGCTGTTTTTT	CASSQSQRGGSGELFF
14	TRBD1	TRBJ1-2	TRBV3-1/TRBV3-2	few	TGTGCCAGCAGCAAACAGGGGGCGCGCTATGGCTACACCTTC	CASSKQGARYGYTF
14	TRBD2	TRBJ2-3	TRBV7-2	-	TGTGCCAGCAGCTTTGGGACTAAGACAGATACGCAGTATTTT	CASSFGTKTDTQYF
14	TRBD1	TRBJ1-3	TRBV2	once	TGTGCCAGCAGTCGGGACAGATCTGGAAACACCATATATTTT	CASSRDRSGNTIYF
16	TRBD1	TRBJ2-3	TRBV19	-	TGTGCCAGTAGTCGACAGGGGGCACAATCCACAGATACGCAGTATTTT	CASSRQGAQSTDTQYF
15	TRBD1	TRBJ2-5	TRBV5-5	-	TGTGCCAGCAGCCCGGGGGACAGGGGGCTAGAGACCCAGTACTTC	CASSPGDRGLETQYF
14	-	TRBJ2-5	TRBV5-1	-	TGCGCCAGCAGCTTGTTAGTGGGGGGAGAGACCCAGTACTTC	CASSLLVGGETQYF
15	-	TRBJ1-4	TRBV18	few	TGTGCCAGCTCACCGGGAGCCGCAGAGGCTGAAAAACTGTTTTTT	CASSPGAAEAEKLFF
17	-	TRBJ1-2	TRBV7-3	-	TGTGCCAGCAGCCGGCCCTCCAAAACAGGAGCTTACTATGGCTACACCTTC	CASSRPSKTGAYYGYTF
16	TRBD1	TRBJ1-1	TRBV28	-	TGTGCCAGCAGTTTCGGCAGGGGGCGGTGGAACACTGAAGCTTTCTTT	CASSFGRGRWNTEAFF
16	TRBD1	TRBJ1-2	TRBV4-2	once	TGTGCCAGCAGCCAAAAGGGGGGCAGGGGGCAGGATGGCTACACCTTC	CASSQKGGRGQDGYTF
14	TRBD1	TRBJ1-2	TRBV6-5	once	TGTGCCAGCAGAAGCTCCGGGACAGGGGATGGCTACACCTTC	CASRSSGTGDGYTF
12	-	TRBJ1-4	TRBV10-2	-	TGCGCCAGTAGCCCAACTAATGAAAAACTGTTTTTT	CASSPTNEKLFF
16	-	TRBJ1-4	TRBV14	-	TGTGCCAGCAGCCAAGATAAGAGGGTCCTTAATGAAAAACTGTTTTTT	CASSQDKRVLNEKLFF
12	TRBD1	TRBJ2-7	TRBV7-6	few	TGTGCCAGCAGGCCGGACAGGGGCGAGCAGTACTTC	CASRPDRGEQYF
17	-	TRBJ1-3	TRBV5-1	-	TGCGCCAGCAGCTTCGGCGGGGAGTCAGACTCTGGAAACACCATATATTTT	CASSFGGESDSGNTIYF
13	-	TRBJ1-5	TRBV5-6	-	TGTGCCAGCAACAGGAGGGGCAATCAGCCCCAGCATTTT	CASNRRGNQPQHF
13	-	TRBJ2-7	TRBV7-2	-	TGTGCCAGCAGCTTAGACAGGGCCTACGAGCAGTACTTC	CASSLDRAYEQYF
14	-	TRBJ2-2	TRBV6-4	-	TGTGCCAGCAGTGTGGACAGAATTACCGGGGAGCTGTTTTTT	CASSVDRITGELFF
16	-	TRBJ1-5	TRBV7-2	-	TGTGCCAGCAGCGCACGTATCGGGACACCAAATCAGCCCCAGCATTTT	CASSARIGTPNQPQHF
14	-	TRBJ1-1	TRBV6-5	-	TGTGCCAGCTCCACGCGGGGGATGAACACTGAAGCTTTCTTT	CASSTRGMNTEAFF